The entry below gives a single TCR beta chain sequence along with its context. Its antigen target is currently unknown. No qualities accompany the bases; no much larger clone lies one base away. The CDR3 spans 17 residues, from the cysteine through the phenylalanine. The retained sequence is limited to the CDR3, 51 bases, with the frame set at the first base. V trim: 2 bases; J trim: 0 bases; unmatched bases: 7. Via the germline V gene, CDR1 is MGHRA and CDR2 YSYEKL. The data derive from a study of blood T cell repertoires in COVID-19 (TCRdb year 2020). Study-wide context: The collaborator samples originated in the United States, Italy and Spain and spanned the acute and convalescent phases of COVID-19. The material from the prospective study consisted of cDNA or gDNA derived from T cells, B-cell-depleted T cells, or PBMCs. Deeply sampled blood TCRbeta repertoires from subjects exposed to, actively infected with, or recovered from COVID-19 were included in the dataset. The repertoires were released in a freely available public database meant as a resource for research on the immune response to SARS-CoV-2. Samples were obtained from the ongoing ImmuneRACE study (first 160 participants) and from over 1,000 subjects provided by 6 global collaborators. A de-identified subject ID, COVID-19 status, age in years and sex were almost always included in the sample metadata. Where available, HLA class I and class II types were taken from metadata supplied by the sample provider and were not determined by assay-based typing. Broader findings and caveats from the paper: The amount of clinical and demographic metadata varied by source and participant and was provided uncurated.

TCRbeta CDR3 regions were amplified from genomic DNA by means of the immunoSEQ Assay, a bias-controlled multiplex PCR. Under the source paper's analysis protocol: The number of nucleated cells in each sample was estimated by amplification of reference gene primers within the assay. To quantify the absolute abundance of each unique TCRbeta CDR3 rearrangement, sequence reads were collapsed and filtered. For each sample, productive Simpson clonality was calculated by taking the square root of Simpson's diversity index across productive rearrangements. The table comes from immuneACCESS by way of TCRdb, which keeps in-frame sequences with V and J called. Part of the clones is missing from these tables; in studies checked, under half for an unresolved V gene and the rest for unknown reasons. V, J and clone size derive from that table, while D and trimming were established from the DNA sequence. This sample is represented by just under 35,000 clones; around 87% of them were singletons. The ten largest make up around two fifths of the sample.

Whole blood was collected in K2EDTA tubes by collaborating institutions according to the institutions' own protocols. For TCRbeta analysis, collaborator samples were shipped as frozen whole blood, as isolated PBMCs, or as DNA extracted from either sample type. What was sequenced was peripheral blood. The V and J genes are TRBV4-1 and TRBJ2-7, with 10 middle bases fitting TRBD1. The origin of this receptor is a human donor in a cohort sampled during active COVID-19. The sequenced DNA is TGCGCCAGCAGCCAAACCCCCAGGACAGGGGGCTCCTACGAGCAGTACTTC. It encodes CASSQTPRTGGSYEQYF.